The 7 T cell receptor beta chains reported below all come from one sample, sequenced in a study of T cells expressing NK-cell markers. TCRdb reworked the 5' RACE reads into one entry per CDR3 protein, no DNA. This repertoire comprises 500,000 to 700,000 distinct CDR3 sequences; its ten largest clones make up approximately 3.6%. What was sequenced was blood T cells: a sorted CD56 or NKG2C T cell subset, CD4+ or CD8+ T cells, or bulk PBMC T cells (not recorded which). These receptors were collected from a man aged 18-30 years in good health.

The chain couples TRBV20-1 to TRBJ2-1; the TRBD2 assignment by TCRdb is unverifiable without DNA. The length of the CDR3 is 15 residues. CDR1 and CDR2 from the germline V gene are DFQATT and SNEGSKA (reference sequence). CDR3: CSARISRERMNEQFF.

The V call is TRBV9, the J call TRBJ1-1; the TRBD1 assignment by TCRdb is unverifiable without DNA. The CDR3 has 14 amino acids. Per the germline V gene, CDR1 is SGDLS and CDR2 is YYNGEE. The CDR3 is CASSGGGSNTEAFF.

The chain recombines TRBV20-1 with TRBJ2-7; checking the TCRdb D call of TRBD2 is not possible without DNA. Germline V lookup: CDR1 DFQATT, CDR2 SNEGSKA (reference sequence). The length of the CDR3 is 16 residues. CDR3 sequence reads: CSASGTSGRLGYEQYF.

The chain uses TRBV24-1 and TRBJ2-7; the D call of TRBD2 rests on TCRdb alone, since no DNA is present to check it. The CDR3 sequence is 13 residues long. Per the germline V gene, CDR1 is KGHDR and CDR2 is SFDVKD. The CDR3 sequence: CATATGEGNEQYF.

The chain has TRBV5-1 and TRBJ1-1; with no DNA, the TCRdb D assignment of TRBD1 cannot be verified. The V gene's germline CDR1 is SGHRS and CDR2 YFSETQ. The CDR3 spans 14 residues. The chain's CDR3 is CASSVQGMNTEAFF.

The chain combines TRBV6-1 with TRBJ2-3; the TCRdb D gene call, TRBD2, has no DNA to confirm it. The CDR3 extends over 14 amino acids. CDR1 and CDR2 (germline): MNHNS, SASEGT. The CDR3 sequence: CAISDRDSTDTQYF.

The rearrangement joins TRBV6-5 to TRBJ2-4; the D call from TCRdb, TRBD2, cannot be confirmed without DNA. The germline gives CDR1 MNHEY, CDR2 SVGAGI. The CDR3 has 14 amino acids. The CDR3 here is CASSYSPGLLVQYF.